The rows below give T cell receptor beta chains drawn from one sample of a study of T-cell reconstitution after alpha-beta-depleted transplantation in children. TCRdb re-called the PCR reads with MiXCR, one entry per CDR3 protein. The sample has about 340,000 distinct CDR3 sequences; roughly 17% are singletons. The sample in question was PBMCs, mostly from graft donor cells, obtained 360 days after TCRalphabeta/CD19-depleted stem cell transplant. These receptors originate from a male patient aged 2 to 9 who had a stem cell transplant for acute lymphoblastic leukemia, so the T cells may come from the graft donor. The CDR3 runs from the conserved cysteine through the conserved F or W. A D gene is named only where the DNA matches it firmly. Clone size is not always given. Where it is, it says once, few, many or a class for expanded clones.

d_call,v_call,j_call,clone_size,cdr3_nt,cdr3_aa
-,TRBV20-1,TRBJ2-1,-,TGCAGCGTCTTGGGCATACTAGGGGACAATGAGCAGTTCTTC,CSVLGILGDNEQFF
TRBD2,TRBV28,TRBJ2-7,few,TGTGCCAGCGCCGCAGGACTAGCGGGCCCTTCCTACGAGCAGTACTTC,CASAAGLAGPSYEQYF
-,TRBV20-1,TRBJ2-7,-,TGCAGTGCTAGTCCCTACGAGCAGTACTTC,CSASPYEQYF
TRBD2,TRBV10-2,TRBJ2-7,few,TGCGCCAGCAGCGGCCCGGGTAGCGGGACCCACGAGCAGTACTTC,CASSGPGSGTHEQYF
-,TRBV6-5,TRBJ2-5,-,TGTGCCAGCAGTTACTCGAGAACCCTCCCTAGGGAGACCCAGTACTTC,CASSYSRTLPRETQYF
-,TRBV4-3,TRBJ1-1,many,TGCGCCAGCAGCCAAGACCCCAGACCCTCTCTGAACACTGAAGCTTTCTTT,CASSQDPRPSLNTEAFF
TRBD2,TRBV20-1,TRBJ2-7,-,TGCAGTGCTAGCCCCCCTAGCGGGCGGAGCTCCTACGAGCAGTACTTC,CSASPPSGRSSYEQYF
-,TRBV11-2,TRBJ1-5,-,TGTGCCAGCAGTCAGGTGGGGGGAGGTCAGCCCCAGCATTTT,CASSQVGGGQPQHF
-,TRBV4-2,TRBJ2-1,-,TGTGCCAGCAGCCAAGATTTGGGGGCCGTAGGCAATGAGCAGTTCTTC,CASSQDLGAVGNEQFF
-,TRBV28,TRBJ2-5,few,TGTGCCAGCAGTTTCTCCCCGCAAGAGACCCAGTACTTC,CASSFSPQETQYF
TRBD2,TRBV12-3/TRBV12-4,TRBJ2-7,few,TGTGCCAGCAGTTTAGCTCGGGCTAGCGGGAGGGAAACCTACGAGCAGTACTTC,CASSLARASGRETYEQYF
-,TRBV29-1,TRBJ1-3,few,TGCAGCGCTGGACAGTATCACGGAAACACCATATATTTT,CSAGQYHGNTIYF